The rows below give T cell receptor beta chains drawn from one sample of a study of cytomegalovirus exposure and HLA in healthy donors. The protocol was immunoSEQ multiplex PCR, while the TCRdb copy is restricted to in-frame clones and leaves out a portion. The table shows 130,000 to 150,000 clones, with 87% occurring only once. The source material was PBMCs. The receptors originated from a man younger than 30 in good health and CMV-seropositive. CDR3s include the opening cysteine and the closing phenylalanine or tryptophan. A D gene is named only where the DNA matches it firmly. Clone size, where shown, is once, few, many, or a class for clones that have expanded.

j_call: TRBJ2-5
d_call: .
v_call: TRBV29-1
cdr3_length: 11
clone_size: .
cdr3_aa: CSVVQQETQYF
cdr3_nt: TGCAGCGTTGTACAGCAAGAGACCCAGTACTTC

j_call: TRBJ1-2
d_call: .
v_call: TRBV27
cdr3_length: 13
clone_size: once
cdr3_aa: CASSPQGLNSYTF
cdr3_nt: TGTGCCAGCAGTCCTCAGGGGCTCAACAGCTACACCTTC

j_call: TRBJ2-5
d_call: TRBD2
v_call: TRBV10-1
cdr3_length: 14
clone_size: .
cdr3_aa: CASSAGTSQETQYF
cdr3_nt: TGCGCCAGCAGTGCCGGGACTAGTCAAGAGACCCAGTACTTC

j_call: TRBJ1-1
d_call: TRBD1
v_call: TRBV4-1
cdr3_length: 14
clone_size: once
cdr3_aa: CASSSPDRSGEAFF
cdr3_nt: TGCGCCAGCAGCTCGCCGGACAGGTCTGGTGAAGCTTTCTTT

j_call: TRBJ1-2
d_call: .
v_call: TRBV27
cdr3_length: 16
clone_size: once
cdr3_aa: CASSLGRGTRNYGYTF
cdr3_nt: TGTGCCAGCAGTTTAGGAAGGGGTACTCGCAACTATGGCTACACCTTC

j_call: TRBJ2-7
d_call: TRBD1
v_call: TRBV6-5
cdr3_length: 15
clone_size: .
cdr3_aa: CASSSPGQGKYEQYF
cdr3_nt: TGTGCCAGCAGTTCGCCGGGACAGGGGAAATACGAGCAGTACTTC

j_call: TRBJ1-2
d_call: .
v_call: TRBV4-1
cdr3_length: 16
clone_size: .
cdr3_aa: CASSQDPGGVGYGYTF
cdr3_nt: TGCGCCAGCAGCCAAGATCCGGGAGGGGTAGGCTATGGCTACACCTTC

j_call: TRBJ2-5
d_call: TRBD2
v_call: TRBV5-6
cdr3_length: 14
clone_size: .
cdr3_aa: CASSLAWGGETQYF
cdr3_nt: TGTGCCAGCAGCTTGGCTTGGGGGGGAGAGACCCAGTACTTC

j_call: TRBJ2-7
d_call: .
v_call: TRBV6-5
cdr3_length: 11
clone_size: .
cdr3_aa: CASSYEYEQYF
cdr3_nt: TGTGCCAGCAGTTACGAGTACGAGCAGTACTTC

j_call: TRBJ2-7
d_call: .
v_call: TRBV5-6
cdr3_length: 15
clone_size: .
cdr3_aa: CASSLAAGVSYEQYF
cdr3_nt: TGTGCCAGCAGCTTGGCGGCAGGGGTCTCCTACGAGCAGTACTTC

j_call: TRBJ2-2
d_call: .
v_call: TRBV6-5
cdr3_length: 14
clone_size: .
cdr3_aa: CASRYNSYTGELFF
cdr3_nt: TGTGCCAGCAGGTACAACTCGTACACCGGGGAGCTGTTTTTT

j_call: TRBJ2-3
d_call: TRBD2
v_call: TRBV4-1
cdr3_length: 16
clone_size: .
cdr3_aa: CASSQVSLAGTDTQYF
cdr3_nt: TGCGCCAGCAGCCAAGTATCACTAGCGGGGACAGATACGCAGTATTTT

j_call: TRBJ2-5
d_call: .
v_call: TRBV25-1
cdr3_length: 13
clone_size: .
cdr3_aa: CASSLDSQETQYF
cdr3_nt: TGTGCCAGCTCATTGGACAGCCAAGAGACCCAGTACTTC

j_call: TRBJ1-3
d_call: TRBD1
v_call: TRBV28
cdr3_length: 14
clone_size: .
cdr3_aa: CASGDRNSGNTIYF
cdr3_nt: TGTGCCAGCGGGGACAGGAACTCTGGAAACACCATATATTTT

j_call: TRBJ1-3
d_call: TRBD1
v_call: TRBV9
cdr3_length: 15
clone_size: .
cdr3_aa: CASSVGTGDGNTIYF
cdr3_nt: TGTGCCAGCAGCGTAGGGACAGGGGATGGAAACACCATATATTTT

j_call: TRBJ1-1
d_call: .
v_call: TRBV10-1
cdr3_length: 12
clone_size: few
cdr3_aa: CASSDSAGRAFF
cdr3_nt: TGCGCCAGCAGTGACAGTGCTGGGAGAGCTTTCTTT

j_call: TRBJ1-1
d_call: .
v_call: TRBV5-8
cdr3_length: 12
clone_size: .
cdr3_aa: CASSLAPGEAFF
cdr3_nt: TGTGCCAGCAGCTTGGCACCAGGTGAAGCTTTCTTT

j_call: TRBJ2-1
d_call: TRBD2
v_call: TRBV9
cdr3_length: 17
clone_size: .
cdr3_aa: CASSDWTSGGPYNEQFF
cdr3_nt: TGTGCCAGCAGCGATTGGACTAGCGGGGGTCCTTACAATGAGCAGTTCTTC

j_call: TRBJ2-3
d_call: TRBD2
v_call: TRBV4-2
cdr3_length: 16
clone_size: .
cdr3_aa: CASSQEGTSGSDTQYF
cdr3_nt: TGTGCCAGCAGCCAAGAAGGGACTAGCGGATCAGATACGCAGTATTTT

j_call: TRBJ1-1
d_call: TRBD1
v_call: TRBV27
cdr3_length: 15
clone_size: .
cdr3_aa: CASSRTGAARAEAFF
cdr3_nt: TGTGCCAGCAGTCGCACAGGGGCCGCTAGGGCTGAAGCTTTCTTT

j_call: TRBJ2-7
d_call: .
v_call: TRBV6-1
cdr3_length: 13
clone_size: .
cdr3_aa: CASLRGYPYEQYF
cdr3_nt: TGTGCCAGCTTACGGGGTTACCCCTACGAGCAGTACTTC

j_call: TRBJ2-1
d_call: .
v_call: TRBV18
cdr3_length: 12
clone_size: once
cdr3_aa: CASSPYAAPGLF
cdr3_nt: TGTGCCAGCTCACCTTATGCGGCTCCAGGGCTCTTC

j_call: TRBJ2-1
d_call: TRBD1
v_call: TRBV7-8
cdr3_length: 15
clone_size: .
cdr3_aa: CASSRPGQVHNEQFF
cdr3_nt: TGTGCCAGCAGCCGACCGGGACAGGTTCACAATGAGCAGTTCTTC

j_call: TRBJ2-1
d_call: .
v_call: TRBV6-5
cdr3_length: 15
clone_size: .
cdr3_aa: CASSPDNPRYNEQFF
cdr3_nt: TGTGCCAGCAGTCCCGACAACCCCAGATACAATGAGCAGTTCTTC

j_call: TRBJ2-3
d_call: .
v_call: TRBV5-1
cdr3_length: 16
clone_size: .
cdr3_aa: CASSLGGSGGTDTQYF
cdr3_nt: TGCGCCAGCAGCTTGGGTGGTAGCGGAGGCACAGATACGCAGTATTTT

j_call: TRBJ2-7
d_call: .
v_call: TRBV7-9
cdr3_length: 13
clone_size: .
cdr3_aa: CASSIDRPGEQYF
cdr3_nt: TGTGCCAGCAGCATAGACCGACCGGGCGAGCAGTACTTC

j_call: TRBJ1-3
d_call: .
v_call: TRBV9
cdr3_length: 15
clone_size: .
cdr3_aa: CASSPGRPTGNTIYF
cdr3_nt: TGTGCCAGCAGCCCCGGGAGGCCAACTGGAAACACCATATATTTT

j_call: TRBJ2-7
d_call: TRBD1
v_call: TRBV4-1
cdr3_length: 15
clone_size: .
cdr3_aa: CASSQDPGQGYEQYF
cdr3_nt: TGCGCCAGCAGCCAAGATCCCGGACAGGGCTACGAGCAGTACTTC

j_call: TRBJ1-6
d_call: TRBD1
v_call: TRBV4-1
cdr3_length: 17
clone_size: .
cdr3_aa: CASSQATGGNAPSPLHF
cdr3_nt: TGCGCCAGCAGCCAGGCGACAGGGGGCAATGCACCTTCACCCCTCCACTTT

j_call: TRBJ2-1
d_call: TRBD2
v_call: TRBV11-2
cdr3_length: 14
clone_size: .
cdr3_aa: CASMAGREWNEQFF
cdr3_nt: TGTGCCAGCATGGCCGGGAGGGAGTGGAATGAACAGTTCTTC

j_call: TRBJ2-2
d_call: TRBD1
v_call: TRBV5-4
cdr3_length: 15
clone_size: .
cdr3_aa: CASRPGQGAIGELFF
cdr3_nt: TGTGCCAGCAGACCGGGACAGGGGGCGATCGGGGAGCTGTTTTTT

j_call: TRBJ1-6
d_call: TRBD1
v_call: TRBV5-4
cdr3_length: 15
clone_size: .
cdr3_aa: CASSRQGTVNSPLHF
cdr3_nt: TGTGCCAGCAGCCGACAGGGGACCGTAAATTCACCCCTCCACTTT

j_call: TRBJ2-7
d_call: .
v_call: TRBV7-9
cdr3_length: 18
clone_size: .
cdr3_aa: CASSLAVGSGTFGDEQYF
cdr3_nt: TGTGCCAGCAGCTTAGCAGTCGGTAGCGGTACCTTCGGCGACGAGCAGTACTTC

j_call: TRBJ1-1
d_call: TRBD1
v_call: TRBV6-5
cdr3_length: 14
clone_size: .
cdr3_aa: CASSYARGDTEAFF
cdr3_nt: TGTGCCAGCAGTTACGCCAGGGGGGACACTGAAGCTTTCTTT

j_call: TRBJ2-7
d_call: .
v_call: TRBV7-9
cdr3_length: 13
clone_size: .
cdr3_aa: CASSTPSSYEQYF
cdr3_nt: TGTGCCAGCAGCACTCCTAGCTCCTACGAGCAGTACTTC

j_call: TRBJ1-2
d_call: .
v_call: TRBV6-5
cdr3_length: 15
clone_size: .
cdr3_aa: CASTRGGASNYGYTF
cdr3_nt: TGTGCCAGCACCCGAGGGGGAGCCAGCAACTATGGCTACACCTTC

j_call: TRBJ1-1
d_call: .
v_call: TRBV6-5
cdr3_length: 14
clone_size: .
cdr3_aa: CASSYGMEDTEAFF
cdr3_nt: TGTGCCAGCAGTTACGGGATGGAGGACACTGAAGCTTTCTTT

j_call: TRBJ1-2
d_call: TRBD1
v_call: TRBV19
cdr3_length: 13
clone_size: .
cdr3_aa: CASSISQGEGYTF
cdr3_nt: TGTGCCAGTAGTATTTCACAGGGGGAGGGCTACACCTTC

j_call: TRBJ1-2
d_call: TRBD1
v_call: TRBV5-4
cdr3_length: 15
clone_size: once
cdr3_aa: CASSLTPTGQHGYTF
cdr3_nt: TGTGCCAGCAGCTTGACTCCGACAGGGCAGCATGGCTACACCTTC

j_call: TRBJ2-1
d_call: TRBD2
v_call: TRBV12-5
cdr3_length: 14
clone_size: .
cdr3_aa: CASGLGSGNNEQFF
cdr3_nt: TGTGCTAGTGGTTTAGGTAGCGGGAACAATGAGCAGTTCTTC

j_call: TRBJ1-3
d_call: .
v_call: TRBV9
cdr3_length: 16
clone_size: .
cdr3_aa: CASSMGGFNSGNTIYF
cdr3_nt: TGTGCCAGCAGTATGGGAGGATTTAACTCTGGAAACACCATATATTTT

j_call: TRBJ2-7
d_call: TRBD2
v_call: TRBV15
cdr3_length: 16
clone_size: .
cdr3_aa: CATSKLAGGSTNEQYF
cdr3_nt: TGTGCCACCAGCAAGTTAGCGGGAGGGTCGACGAACGAGCAGTACTTC

j_call: TRBJ1-1
d_call: .
v_call: TRBV5-1
cdr3_length: 13
clone_size: .
cdr3_aa: CASTMTANTEAFF
cdr3_nt: TGCGCCAGCACGATGACAGCTAACACTGAAGCTTTCTTT

j_call: TRBJ2-1
d_call: .
v_call: TRBV18
cdr3_length: 15
clone_size: .
cdr3_aa: CASSPAGVTYNEQFF
cdr3_nt: TGTGCCAGCTCACCAGCAGGGGTTACCTACAATGAGCAGTTCTTC

j_call: TRBJ2-7
d_call: .
v_call: TRBV2
cdr3_length: 12
clone_size: .
cdr3_aa: CASRRLAYEQYF
cdr3_nt: TGTGCCAGCAGGAGACTGGCCTACGAGCAGTACTTC

j_call: TRBJ1-2
d_call: .
v_call: TRBV19
cdr3_length: 13
clone_size: .
cdr3_aa: CATQPRGAYGYTF
cdr3_nt: TGTGCCACCCAACCTAGGGGCGCCTATGGCTACACCTTC

j_call: TRBJ1-1
d_call: TRBD1
v_call: TRBV5-1
cdr3_length: 16
clone_size: .
cdr3_aa: CASSLNRGRGNTEAFF
cdr3_nt: TGCGCCAGCAGCTTAAACAGGGGGCGCGGGAACACTGAAGCTTTCTTT

j_call: TRBJ1-6
d_call: .
v_call: TRBV7-2
cdr3_length: 15
clone_size: .
cdr3_aa: CASSLRSQVLAPLHF
cdr3_nt: TGTGCCAGCAGCTTACGCTCGCAGGTTCTTGCACCCCTCCACTTT

j_call: TRBJ1-1
d_call: .
v_call: TRBV5-1
cdr3_length: 16
clone_size: .
cdr3_aa: CASSARGGGMNTEAFF
cdr3_nt: TGCGCCAGCAGCGCCCGGGGAGGGGGGATGAACACTGAAGCTTTCTTT

j_call: TRBJ1-5
d_call: .
v_call: TRBV28
cdr3_length: 14
clone_size: .
cdr3_aa: CASKGGGGNQPQHF
cdr3_nt: TGTGCCAGCAAGGGCGGAGGGGGCAATCAGCCCCAGCATTTT

j_call: TRBJ2-1
d_call: .
v_call: TRBV7-6
cdr3_length: 14
clone_size: .
cdr3_aa: CASSLFTGNNEQFF
cdr3_nt: TGTGCCAGCAGCTTATTTACAGGGAACAATGAGCAGTTCTTC

j_call: TRBJ1-2
d_call: .
v_call: TRBV2
cdr3_length: 15
clone_size: .
cdr3_aa: CASSYIQPRDYGYTF
cdr3_nt: TGTGCCAGCAGTTATATCCAACCCCGAGACTATGGCTACACCTTC

j_call: TRBJ2-1
d_call: TRBD1
v_call: TRBV2
cdr3_length: 13
clone_size: .
cdr3_aa: CASTRQGYNEQFF
cdr3_nt: TGTGCCAGCACTAGACAGGGGTACAATGAGCAGTTCTTC

j_call: TRBJ1-1
d_call: .
v_call: TRBV5-6
cdr3_length: 12
clone_size: .
cdr3_aa: CASSFGETEAFF
cdr3_nt: TGTGCCAGCAGCTTTGGAGAAACTGAAGCTTTCTTT

j_call: TRBJ1-5
d_call: .
v_call: TRBV4-1
cdr3_length: 15
clone_size: .
cdr3_aa: CASSPGRGSNQPQHF
cdr3_nt: TGCGCCAGCAGCCCCGGCAGGGGAAGCAATCAGCCCCAGCATTTT